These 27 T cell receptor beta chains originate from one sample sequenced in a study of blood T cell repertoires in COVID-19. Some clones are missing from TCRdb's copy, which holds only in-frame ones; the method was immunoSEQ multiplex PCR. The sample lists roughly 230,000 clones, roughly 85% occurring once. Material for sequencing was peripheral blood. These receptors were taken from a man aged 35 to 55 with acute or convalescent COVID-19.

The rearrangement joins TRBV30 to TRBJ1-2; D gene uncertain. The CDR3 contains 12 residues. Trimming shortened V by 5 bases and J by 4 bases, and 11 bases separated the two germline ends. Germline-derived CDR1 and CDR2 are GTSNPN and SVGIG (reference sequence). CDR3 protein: CAWHAHPYGYTF. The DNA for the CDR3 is TGTGCCTGGCACGCGCACCCCTATGGCTACACCTTC. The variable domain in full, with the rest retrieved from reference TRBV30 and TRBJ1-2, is SQTIHQWPATLVQPVGSPLSLECTVEGTSNPNLYWYRQAAGRGLQLLFYSVGIGQISSEVPQNLSASRPQDRQFILSSKKLLLSDSGFYLCAWHAHPYGYTFGSGTRLTVV.

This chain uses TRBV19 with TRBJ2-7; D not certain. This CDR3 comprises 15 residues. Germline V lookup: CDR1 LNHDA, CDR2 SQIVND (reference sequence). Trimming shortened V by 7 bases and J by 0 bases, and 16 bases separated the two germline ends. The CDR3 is CASTLSAGSSYEQYF. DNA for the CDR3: TGTGCCAGTACCCTTTCTGCAGGCAGCTCCTACGAGCAGTACTTC.

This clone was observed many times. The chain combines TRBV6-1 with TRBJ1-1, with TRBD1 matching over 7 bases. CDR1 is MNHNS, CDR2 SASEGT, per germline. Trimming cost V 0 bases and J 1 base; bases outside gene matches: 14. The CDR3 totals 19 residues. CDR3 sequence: CASSEASYRGGVSNTEAFF. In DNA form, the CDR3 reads TGTGCCAGCAGTGAAGCGAGTTACAGGGGTGGGGTATCGAACACTGAAGCTTTCTTT.

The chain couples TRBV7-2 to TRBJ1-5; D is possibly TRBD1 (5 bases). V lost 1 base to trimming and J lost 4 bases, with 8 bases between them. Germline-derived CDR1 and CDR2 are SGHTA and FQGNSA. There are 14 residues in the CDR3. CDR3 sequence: CASSLVRGNQPQHF. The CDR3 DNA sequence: TGTGCCAGCAGCTTAGTTCGGGGGAATCAGCCCCAGCATTTT.

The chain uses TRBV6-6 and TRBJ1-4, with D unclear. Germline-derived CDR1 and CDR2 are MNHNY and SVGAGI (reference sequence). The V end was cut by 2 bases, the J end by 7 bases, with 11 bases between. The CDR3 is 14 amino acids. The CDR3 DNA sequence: TGTGCCAGCAGTTACGATCCCAGACTTGAAAAACTGTTTTTT. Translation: CASSYDPRLEKLFF.

CDR3 region: CASSYSTKILTEAFF. The CDR3 region has the DNA TGTGCCAGCAGTTACTCGACTAAAATATTGACTGAAGCTTTCTTT. The chain employs TRBV6-5 and TRBJ1-1; D remains ambiguous. This CDR3 contains 15 residues. Germline CDR1 reads MNHEY; CDR2 reads SVGAGI. Trimming took 0 bases from V and 5 from J, leaving 13 bases between them.

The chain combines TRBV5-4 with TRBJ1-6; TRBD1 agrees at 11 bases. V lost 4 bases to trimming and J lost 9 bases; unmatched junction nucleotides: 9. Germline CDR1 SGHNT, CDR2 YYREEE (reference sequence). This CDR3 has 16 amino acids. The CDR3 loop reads CASSPRTGGAGSPLHF. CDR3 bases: TGTGCCAGCAGCCCAAGGACAGGGGGCGCGGGTTCACCCCTCCACTTT.

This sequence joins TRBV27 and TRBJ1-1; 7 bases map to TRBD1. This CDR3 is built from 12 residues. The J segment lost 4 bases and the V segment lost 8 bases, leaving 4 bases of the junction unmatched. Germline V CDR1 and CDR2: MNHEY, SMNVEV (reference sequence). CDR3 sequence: CASLQGGTEAFF. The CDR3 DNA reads TGTGCCAGCCTCCAGGGGGGCACTGAAGCTTTCTTT.

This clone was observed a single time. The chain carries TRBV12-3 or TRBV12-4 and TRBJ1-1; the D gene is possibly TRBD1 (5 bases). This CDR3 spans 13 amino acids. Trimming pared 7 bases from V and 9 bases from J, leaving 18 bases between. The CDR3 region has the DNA TGTGCCAGCACCTTGGGAGGGGAGGGGAAAGCTTTCTTT. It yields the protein CASTLGGEGKAFF.

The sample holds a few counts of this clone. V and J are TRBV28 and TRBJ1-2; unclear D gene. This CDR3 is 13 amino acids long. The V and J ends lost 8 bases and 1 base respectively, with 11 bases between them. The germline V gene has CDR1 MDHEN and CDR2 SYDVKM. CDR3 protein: CASRVGGNYGYTF. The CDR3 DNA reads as TGTGCCAGCCGCGTAGGCGGTAACTATGGCTACACCTTC.

The CDR3 DNA reads as TGTGCCAGCAGCTTAGTACAGGGGGCAGCTGAAGCTTTCTTT. It specifies CASSLVQGAAEAFF. The chain uses TRBV7-9 and TRBJ1-1; 9 nucleotides align to TRBD1. The V segment lost 1 base and the J segment 6 bases; nucleotides outside the gene matches: 3. From germline, CDR1 is SEHNR and CDR2 FQNEAQ (reference sequence). This CDR3 is 14 amino acids long.

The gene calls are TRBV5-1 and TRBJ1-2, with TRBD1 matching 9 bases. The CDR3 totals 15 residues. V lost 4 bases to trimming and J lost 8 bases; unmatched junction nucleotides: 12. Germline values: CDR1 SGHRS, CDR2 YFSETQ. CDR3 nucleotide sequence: TGCGCCAGCAGCCCCCGACAGGGGGGGCAGAGGGGCTACACCTTC. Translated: CASSPRQGGQRGYTF.

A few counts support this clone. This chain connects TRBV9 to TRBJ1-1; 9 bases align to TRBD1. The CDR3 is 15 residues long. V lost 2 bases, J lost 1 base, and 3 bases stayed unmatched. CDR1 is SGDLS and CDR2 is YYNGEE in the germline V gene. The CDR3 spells CASSVLGQGNTEAFF. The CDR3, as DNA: TGTGCCAGCAGCGTTTTGGGACAGGGGAACACTGAAGCTTTCTTT.

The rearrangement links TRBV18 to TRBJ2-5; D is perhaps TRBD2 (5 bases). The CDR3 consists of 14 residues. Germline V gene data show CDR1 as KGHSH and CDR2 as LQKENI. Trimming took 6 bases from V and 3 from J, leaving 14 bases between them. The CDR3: CASSIVNGEETQYF. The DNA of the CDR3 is TGTGCCAGCTCTATAGTGAACGGGGAAGAGACCCAGTACTTC.

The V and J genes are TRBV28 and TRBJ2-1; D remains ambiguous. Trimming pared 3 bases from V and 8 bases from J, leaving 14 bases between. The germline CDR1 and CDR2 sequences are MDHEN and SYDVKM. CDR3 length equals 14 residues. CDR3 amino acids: CASSFAQLVDEQFF. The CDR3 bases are TGTGCCAGCAGTTTTGCGCAATTAGTCGATGAGCAGTTCTTC.

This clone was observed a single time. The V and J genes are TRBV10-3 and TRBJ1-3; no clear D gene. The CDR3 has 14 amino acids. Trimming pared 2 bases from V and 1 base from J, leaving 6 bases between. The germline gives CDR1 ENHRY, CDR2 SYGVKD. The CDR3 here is CAISEGGSGNTIYF. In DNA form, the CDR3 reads TGTGCCATCAGTGAGGGAGGTTCTGGAAACACCATATATTTT.

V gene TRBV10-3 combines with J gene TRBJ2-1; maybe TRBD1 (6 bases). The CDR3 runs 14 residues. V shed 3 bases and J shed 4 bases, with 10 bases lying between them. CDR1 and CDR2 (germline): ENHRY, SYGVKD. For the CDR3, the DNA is TGTGCCATCAGTGAAGGGACACCTTACAATGAGCAGTTCTTC. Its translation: CAISEGTPYNEQFF.

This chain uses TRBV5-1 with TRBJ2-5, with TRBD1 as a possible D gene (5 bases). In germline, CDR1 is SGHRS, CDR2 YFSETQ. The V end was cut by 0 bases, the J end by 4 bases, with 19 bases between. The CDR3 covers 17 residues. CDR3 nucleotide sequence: TGCGCCAGCAGCTTGGGGACCAACTCCCAGGGCGGAGAGACCCAGTACTTC. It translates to CASSLGTNSQGGETQYF.

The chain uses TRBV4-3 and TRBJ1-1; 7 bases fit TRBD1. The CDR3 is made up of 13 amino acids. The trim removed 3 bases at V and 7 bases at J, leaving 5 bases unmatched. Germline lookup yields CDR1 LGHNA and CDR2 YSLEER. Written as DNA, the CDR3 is TGCGCCAGCAGCCATAGGGGACAGTATGAAGCTTTCTTT. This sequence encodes CASSHRGQYEAFF.

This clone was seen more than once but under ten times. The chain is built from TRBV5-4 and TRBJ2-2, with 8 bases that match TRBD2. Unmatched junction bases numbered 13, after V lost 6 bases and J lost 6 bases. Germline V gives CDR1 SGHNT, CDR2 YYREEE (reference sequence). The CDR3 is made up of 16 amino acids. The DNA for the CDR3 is TGTGCCAGCACCCGACGGGGGGGCGAAACCCCCGGGGAGCTGTTTTTT. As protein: CASTRRGGETPGELFF.

CDR3 amino acids: CASSQDAGLSNQPQHF. The CDR3 DNA follows: TGTGCCAGCAGCCAAGATGCAGGGTTGAGCAATCAGCCCCAGCATTTT. The V gene is TRBV4-2, the J gene TRBJ1-5; possibly TRBD1 for D (5 bases). Looked up from germline, CDR1 is LGHNA and CDR2 is YNFKEQ. V lost 0 bases, J lost 1 base, and 10 bases lay in between. The CDR3 spans 16 residues.

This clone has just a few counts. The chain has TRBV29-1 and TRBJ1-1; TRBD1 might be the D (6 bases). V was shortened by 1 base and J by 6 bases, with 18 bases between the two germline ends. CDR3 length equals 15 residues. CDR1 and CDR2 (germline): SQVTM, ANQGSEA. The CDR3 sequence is CSVEGVSRGSPEAFF. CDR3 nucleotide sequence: TGCAGCGTTGAAGGGGTGTCCAGGGGATCCCCTGAAGCTTTCTTT.

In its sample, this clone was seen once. CDR3 sequence: CSVETRQGNTEAFF. Here the CDR3 DNA reads TGCAGCGTTGAGACGCGGCAGGGAAACACTGAAGCTTTCTTT. The chain recombines TRBV29-1 with TRBJ1-1, with D maybe TRBD1 (5 bases). The CDR3 loop spans 14 amino acids. With 3 bases removed from V and 2 bases from J, the gap between germline ends came to 13 bases. Germline assignment: CDR1 SQVTM and CDR2 ANQGSEA.

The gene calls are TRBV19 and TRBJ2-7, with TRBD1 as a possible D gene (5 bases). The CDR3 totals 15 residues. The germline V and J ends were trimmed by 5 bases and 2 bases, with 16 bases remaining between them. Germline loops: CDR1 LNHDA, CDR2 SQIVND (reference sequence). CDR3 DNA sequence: TGTGCCAGTAGTCCTGACAGAAGTAAGACCTACGAGCAGTACTTC. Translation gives CASSPDRSKTYEQYF.

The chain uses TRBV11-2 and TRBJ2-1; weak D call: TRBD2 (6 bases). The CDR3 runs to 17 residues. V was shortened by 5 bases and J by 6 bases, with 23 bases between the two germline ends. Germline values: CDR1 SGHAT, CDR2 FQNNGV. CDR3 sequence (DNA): TGTGCCAGCAGCCTGGGGTGGGGGGTTCTACTAGGCAATGAGCAGTTCTTC. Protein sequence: CASSLGWGVLLGNEQFF.

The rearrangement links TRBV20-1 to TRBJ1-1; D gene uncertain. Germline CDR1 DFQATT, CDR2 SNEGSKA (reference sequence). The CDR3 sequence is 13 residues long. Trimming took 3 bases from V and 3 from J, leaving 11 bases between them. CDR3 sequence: CSASIADYTEAFF. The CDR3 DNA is TGCAGTGCTAGTATTGCAGACTACACTGAAGCTTTCTTT.

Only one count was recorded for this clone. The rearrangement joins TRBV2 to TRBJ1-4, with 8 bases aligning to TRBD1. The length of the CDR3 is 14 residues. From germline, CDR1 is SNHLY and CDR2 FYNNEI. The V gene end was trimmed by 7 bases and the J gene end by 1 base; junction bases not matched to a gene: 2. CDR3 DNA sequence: TGTGCCAGCAACGACAGGGGAACTAATGAAAAACTGTTTTTT. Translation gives CASNDRGTNEKLFF.